The subject of this entry is one T cell receptor (beta chain). This sample stems from a study of CD8 T cells in Susac syndrome. It was with random hexamers that about 0.45 to 1 ug RNA was reverse transcribed. Across 54 Vbeta and 13 Jbeta, immunoSEQ multiplex PCR amplified TCR beta CDR3. MiXCR, applied by TCRdb to the immunoSEQ multiplex PCR reads, yields one record per CDR3 protein. The table shows approximately 160,000 distinct CDR3 sequences, with approximately 93% occurring only once. From blood CD8+ and CD4+ T cells, the TCR beta chain was sequenced. Each multiple sclerosis control was a treatment-naive patient with relapsing-remitting disease that was either stable or active. Bulk CD8+ and CD4+ cells came from magnetic negative isolation; CD8+ TEMRA by FACS. This TCR derives from a human donor with multiple sclerosis. Sequences were obtained from CD4+ T cells from PBMCs.

The CDR3 reads CSAASYYEQYF. The CDR3 region has the DNA TGCAGTGCTGCTAGCTATTACGAGCAGTACTTC. The chain is built from TRBV20-1 and TRBJ2-7; tentatively, D is TRBD2 (5 bases). With 5 bases removed from V and 4 bases from J, the gap between germline ends came to 9 bases. Germline assignment: CDR1 DFQATT and CDR2 SNEGSKA (reference sequence). CDR3 length: 11 amino acids.